The 25 T cell receptor beta chains below come from one sample, sequenced in a study of T cells in Graves' hyperthyroidism and ophthalmopathy. RNA transcripts yielded amplified TCR beta CDR3 regions. RT-PCR in the first round (using the HTBI primer set) targeted the TCR CDR3. MiXCR, applied by TCRdb to the multiplex PCR reads, yields one record per CDR3 protein. In the table there are about 640,000 distinct CDR3 sequences, more than 12% of which are singletons. Material: blood. These receptors were collected from a woman aged 45-65 years with Graves' ophthalmopathy.

This clonotype was counted many times. This rearrangement joins TRBV5-1 to TRBJ1-1, with a tentative D call TRBD1 (5 bases). The CDR3 contains 16 residues. V lost 3 bases and J 4 bases, leaving 19 bases between the germline ends. CDR1 is SGHRS, CDR2 YFSETQ, per germline. CDR3 region: CASSSPSGGDGTEAFF. The CDR3 nucleotides read TGCGCCAGCAGCTCGCCTTCTGGAGGGGATGGCACTGAAGCTTTCTTT.

This clonotype was recorded a few times. The chain employs TRBV10-3 and TRBJ2-7; D unresolved. Germline loops: CDR1 ENHRY, CDR2 SYGVKD. The CDR3 loop spans 15 amino acids. The ends were cut back, 6 bases at V and 2 bases at J, with 17 bases in the middle. For the CDR3, the DNA is TGTGCCATCAGCTCTGGTTCCAGCAACCCCTACGAGCAGTACTTC. Residues: CAISSGSSNPYEQYF.

This clonotype was counted at least ten times. The chain combines TRBV28 with TRBJ2-3, with TRBD2 matching 15 bases. Trimming at V came to 5 bases and at J to 5 bases, leaving 11 bases not matched to a gene. The length of the CDR3 is 18 residues. Germline lookup yields CDR1 MDHEN and CDR2 SYDVKM. CDR3 sequence (DNA): TGTGCCAGCAGTCCGTTACCGGGACTAGCGGGAGGCCAAGATACGCAGTATTTT. It codes for CASSPLPGLAGGQDTQYF.

This clonotype was seen ten or more times. The V gene is TRBV7-9, the J gene TRBJ1-2; D gene ambiguous. Germline-derived CDR1 and CDR2 are SEHNR and FQNEAQ (reference sequence). The CDR3 has 17 amino acids. V lost 0 bases, J lost 0 bases, and 14 bases lay in between. The CDR3: CASSLASLPAPNYGYTF. In nucleotides, the CDR3 is TGTGCCAGCAGCTTAGCCAGTCTGCCAGCACCTAACTATGGCTACACCTTC.

This clonotype appeared many times. The CDR3 DNA reads TGTGCCAGCAGTTTTGCGGGAGTCAGGGCAGATACGCAGTATTTT. Protein product: CASSFAGVRADTQYF. This chain links TRBV28 with TRBJ2-3; 7 bases line up with TRBD2. V trimming: 3 bases; J trimming: 4 bases; junction bases outside the gene matches: 7. From germline, CDR1 is MDHEN and CDR2 SYDVKM. This CDR3 has 15 residues.

V and J are TRBV6-1 and TRBJ2-3; D is possibly TRBD2 (7 bases). The CDR3 is made up of 15 amino acids. The V end lost 7 bases, the J end lost 5 bases, and 19 bases lay between the germline ends. Germline V gene data show CDR1 as MNHNS and CDR2 as SASEGT. The CDR3 DNA reads as TGTGCCAGCATTCCCGGGGGGCAGGGACAAGATACGCAGTATTTT. As protein: CASIPGGQGQDTQYF.

The chain recombines TRBV6-9 with TRBJ2-3; a possible D gene is TRBD2 (5 bases). Trimming stripped 5 bases from V and 2 bases from J, with 11 bases between. Germline V gene lookup returns CDR1 MNHGY and CDR2 SVAAGI. The CDR3 has 14 amino acids. The CDR3 DNA reads TGTGCCAGCAGTATTAAGCGGCACACAGATACGCAGTATTTT. Translation gives CASSIKRHTDTQYF.

The chain recombines TRBV30 with TRBJ2-4; D call uncertain. The germline gives CDR1 GTSNPN, CDR2 SVGIG (reference sequence). V shed 1 base and J shed 4 bases, with 17 bases lying between them. There are 16 residues in the CDR3. CDR3 amino acids: CAWSARGVGFKNIQYF. The CDR3 nucleotides read TGTGCCTGGAGTGCCCGTGGAGTAGGATTTAAAAACATTCAGTACTTC.

This chain joins TRBV25-1 and TRBJ2-3; D ambiguous. The CDR3 runs 16 residues. Germline V gene sequence: CDR1 MGHDK, CDR2 SYGVNS. Trimming took off 2 bases at V and 0 bases at J, with 12 bases between the two ends. The CDR3 region has the DNA TGTGCCAGCAGTGAAACGAGGCGGCTGAGCACAGATACGCAGTATTTT. Its translation is CASSETRRLSTDTQYF.

The table lists this clonotype with a few counts. V is TRBV5-1 and J is TRBJ2-7, with D tentatively TRBD1 (6 bases). Germline loops: CDR1 SGHRS, CDR2 YFSETQ. This CDR3 region has 15 residues. Trimming shortened V by 0 bases and J by 3 bases, and 13 bases separated the two germline ends. For the CDR3, the DNA is TGCGCCAGCAGCTTGGTACAGGGAGCTTTCTACGAGCAGTACTTC. Its translation is CASSLVQGAFYEQYF.

This clonotype was seen many times. This rearrangement joins TRBV18 to TRBJ2-3; TRBD1 agrees at 10 bases. V was pared by 2 bases and J by 6 bases, with 5 bases of the junction left unmatched. The CDR3 is made up of 15 amino acids. The germline gives CDR1 KGHSH, CDR2 LQKENI. The chain's CDR3 is CASSPGQGGPDTQYF. CDR3 in DNA: TGTGCCAGCTCACCAGGACAGGGGGGCCCGGATACGCAGTATTTT.

For this clonotype: A much larger clone differs by one base, so this may be a read error. The V call is TRBV15, the J call TRBJ1-1, with D hard to call. Germline V lookup: CDR1 LNHNV, CDR2 YYDKDF (reference sequence). The CDR3 runs 15 residues. CDR3 loop: CATSREGAAYTEASF. CDR3 in DNA: TGTGCCACCAGCAGAGAGGGAGCCGCGTACACTGAAGCTTCCTTT.

This clonotype was observed at least ten times. DNA of the CDR3: TGTGCCAGCAGTTGGGGCGTACAGGTGCACTACAATGAGCAGTTCTTC. Protein product: CASSWGVQVHYNEQFF. This chain joins TRBV28 and TRBJ2-1; D is perhaps TRBD1 (5 bases). Germline assignment: CDR1 MDHEN and CDR2 SYDVKM. The V end lost 4 bases, the J end lost 3 bases, and 16 bases lay between the germline ends. The CDR3 totals 16 residues.

This chain uses TRBV4-1 with TRBJ2-7; no definite D call. Germline V lookup: CDR1 MGHRA, CDR2 YSYEKL. The V gene lost 0 bases and the J gene lost 2 bases, with 11 bases spanning the gap. CDR3 length: 15 residues. CDR3 in DNA: TGCGCCAGCAGCCAAGAATGGGCGACTCCCTACGAGCAGTACTTC. Protein product: CASSQEWATPYEQYF.

This clonotype was found many times. CDR3 sequence: CASSLQVPSNTGELFF. CDR3 in DNA: TGCGCCAGCAGCTTGCAGGTGCCGTCGAACACCGGGGAGCTGTTTTTT. The chain combines TRBV5-1 with TRBJ2-2; unclear D gene. This CDR3 is built from 16 residues. CDR1 is SGHRS and CDR2 is YFSETQ in the germline V gene. V lost 1 base to trimming and J lost 0 bases, with 10 bases between them.

The DNA of the CDR3 is TGCAGTGCCTTAATTCTAGCCAAAAACATTCAGTACTTC. This encodes CSALILAKNIQYF. The chain has TRBV20-1 and TRBJ2-4; D ambiguous. This CDR3 comprises 13 residues. Germline lookup yields CDR1 DFQATT and CDR2 SNEGSKA (reference sequence). V was pared by 6 bases and J by 0 bases, with 9 bases between.

In this sample, this clonotype turned up a few times. The rearrangement joins TRBV24-1 to TRBJ1-1; 8 nucleotides match TRBD1. J was trimmed by 9 bases and V by 3 bases; bases with no gene match: 5. CDR1 is KGHDR, CDR2 SFDVKD, per germline. There are 13 residues in the CDR3. CDR3 in amino acids: CATSDLGQGKAFF. CDR3 nucleotides: TGTGCCACCAGTGATCTAGGACAGGGTAAAGCTTTCTTT.

This sequence joins TRBV6-2 or TRBV6-3 and TRBJ2-1, with D possibly TRBD2 on 6 matching bases. Trimming left V 5 bases short and J 6 bases short, with 20 bases between. The germline gives CDR1 MNHEY, CDR2 SVGEGT. The length of the CDR3 is 16 residues. CDR3 region: CASSGLAEAFCNEQFF. The CDR3 bases are TGTGCCAGCAGTGGCTTAGCGGAAGCTTTCTGCAATGAGCAGTTCTTC.

This clonotype showed up just once. This may arise from a read error, as a much more abundant clone is one base away. The V call is TRBV27, the J call TRBJ2-5, with D perhaps TRBD2 (5 bases). There are 15 residues in the CDR3. CDR1 is MNHEY, CDR2 SMNVEV, per germline (reference sequence). Deletions cut 6 bases from V and 2 bases from J, with 16 bases between. CDR3 in DNA: TGTGCCAGCAGCGACCGGGCAGAGCGGCAAGAGACCCAGTACTTC. Protein: CASSDRAERQETQYF.

The chain links TRBV24-1 to TRBJ2-1; the D is unclear. The V gene's germline CDR1 is KGHDR and CDR2 SFDVKD. Deletions cut 1 base from V and 5 bases from J, with 8 bases between. The CDR3 runs 14 residues. The CDR3 nucleotides are TGTGCCACCAGTGATTTCGGGCTAAACAATGAGCAGTTCTTC. This gives the protein CATSDFGLNNEQFF.

The chain uses TRBV4-3 and TRBJ2-3; a possible D gene is TRBD2 (6 bases). CDR3 size: 15 residues. Between the trimmed V and J ends, which lost 4 bases and 0 bases, there was a span of 11 bases. Looked up from germline, CDR1 is LGHNA and CDR2 is YSLEER. CDR3 DNA: TGCGCCAGCAGCCCACTAGCTGATAGCACAGATACGCAGTATTTT. It is translated as CASSPLADSTDTQYF.

The chain is built from TRBV25-1 and TRBJ1-4, with D possibly matching TRBD1 (5 bases). In germline, CDR1 is MGHDK, CDR2 SYGVNS. The CDR3 has 16 amino acids. Trimming stripped 1 base from V and 11 bases from J, with 20 bases between. The CDR3 DNA follows: TGTGCCAGCAGTGAATCGGGATCTTGGGGGGATGGGAAACTGTTTTTT. It translates to CASSESGSWGDGKLFF.

This clonotype was found a few times. This rearrangement joins TRBV6-1 to TRBJ2-7; 7 bases agree with TRBD1. CDR1 and CDR2 (germline): MNHNS, SASEGT. The CDR3 consists of 15 residues. V gave up 5 bases and J gave up 0 bases; unmatched junction bases: 7. The DNA for the CDR3 is TGTGCCAGCAGTAGACCGGGACAGATCTCCTACGAGCAGTACTTC. It is translated as CASSRPGQISYEQYF.

This clonotype was seen more than once but under ten times. V usage is TRBV29-1 and J usage is TRBJ2-1, with 14 bases matching TRBD2. The V segment lost 4 bases and the J segment 4 bases; nucleotides outside the gene matches: 6. Germline values: CDR1 SQVTM, CDR2 ANQGSEA. CDR3 size: 16 residues. The CDR3 protein is CSVAPGLAGGYNEQFF. The CDR3 nucleotides read TGCAGCGTTGCCCCTGGACTAGCGGGAGGATACAATGAGCAGTTCTTC.

This chain joins TRBV30 and TRBJ2-1; no clear D. Trimming pared 0 bases from V and 0 bases from J, leaving 15 bases between. The CDR3 loop spans 17 amino acids. CDR1 GTSNPN and CDR2 SVGIG come from the germline V gene (reference sequence). CDR3 DNA: TGTGCCTGGAGTGTACAGCGTGGCAGTTACTCCTACAATGAGCAGTTCTTC. Protein: CAWSVQRGSYSYNEQFF.